This entry is about one T cell receptor beta chain. The sample belongs to a study of T cell changes during pregnancy in multiple sclerosis. The CDR3 covers 13 residues. Germline V lookup: CDR1 MNHEY, CDR2 SVGAGI. The V end was cut by 5 bases, the J end by 9 bases, with 14 bases between. The repertoire was sequenced with immunoSEQ multiplex PCR; TCRdb's copy has only in-frame clones and lacks some. Found here are 95,000 to 100,000 clones, around 90% of them singletons; the top ten hold 2.5% to 3.5%. The receptor was derived from a female donor with multiple sclerosis, enrolled in a pregnancy study. The specimen comprised peripheral blood, sampled in the second trimester of pregnancy. The rearrangement links TRBV6-5 to TRBJ2-1; a possible D gene is TRBD2 (6 bases). CDR3 in amino acids: CASSLLATPEQFF. In DNA form, the CDR3 reads TGTGCCAGCAGTCTACTAGCAACCCCTGAGCAGTTCTTC.